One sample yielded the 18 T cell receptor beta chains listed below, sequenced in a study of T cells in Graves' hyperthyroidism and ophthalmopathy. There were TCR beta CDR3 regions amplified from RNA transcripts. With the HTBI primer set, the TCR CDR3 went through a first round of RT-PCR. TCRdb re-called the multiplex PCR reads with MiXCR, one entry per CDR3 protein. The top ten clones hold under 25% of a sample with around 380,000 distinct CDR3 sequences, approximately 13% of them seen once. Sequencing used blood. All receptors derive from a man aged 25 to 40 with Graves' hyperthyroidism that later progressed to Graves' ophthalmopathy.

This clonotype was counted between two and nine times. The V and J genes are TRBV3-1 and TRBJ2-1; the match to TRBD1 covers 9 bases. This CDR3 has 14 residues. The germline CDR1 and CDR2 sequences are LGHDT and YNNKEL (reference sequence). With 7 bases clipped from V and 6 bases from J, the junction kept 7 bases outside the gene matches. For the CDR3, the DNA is TGTGCCAGCACCCGGGACAGGGTGTTCAATGAGCAGTTCTTC. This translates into CASTRDRVFNEQFF.

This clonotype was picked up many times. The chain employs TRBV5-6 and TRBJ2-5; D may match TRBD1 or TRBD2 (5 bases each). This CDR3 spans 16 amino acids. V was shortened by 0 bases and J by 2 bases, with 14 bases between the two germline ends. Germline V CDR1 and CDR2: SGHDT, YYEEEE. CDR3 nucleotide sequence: TGTGCCAGCAGCTTGGTGATTGGGACGTTTCAAGAGACCCAGTACTTC. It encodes CASSLVIGTFQETQYF.

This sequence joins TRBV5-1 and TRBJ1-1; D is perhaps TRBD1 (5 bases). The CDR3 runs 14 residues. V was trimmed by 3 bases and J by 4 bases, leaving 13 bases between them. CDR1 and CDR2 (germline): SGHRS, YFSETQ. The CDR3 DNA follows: TGCGCCAGCAGCTCCCAGGGACTCGGCACTGAAGCTTTCTTT. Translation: CASSSQGLGTEAFF. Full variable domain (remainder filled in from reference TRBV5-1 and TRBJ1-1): KAGVTQTPRYLIKTRGQQVTLSCSPISGHRSVSWYQQTPGQGLQFLFEYFSETQRNKGNFPGRFSGRQFSNSRSEMNVSTLELGDSALYLCASSSQGLGTEAFFGQGTRLTVV.

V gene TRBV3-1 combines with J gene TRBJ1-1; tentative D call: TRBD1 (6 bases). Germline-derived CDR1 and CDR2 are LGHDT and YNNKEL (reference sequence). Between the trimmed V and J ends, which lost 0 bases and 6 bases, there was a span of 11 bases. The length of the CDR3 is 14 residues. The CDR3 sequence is CASSQEGALAEAFF. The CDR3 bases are TGTGCCAGCAGCCAAGAGGGGGCGCTGGCTGAAGCTTTCTTT. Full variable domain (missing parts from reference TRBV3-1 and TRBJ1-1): DTAVSQTPKYLVTQMGNDKSIKCEQNLGHDTMYWYKQDSKKFLKIMFSYNNKELIINETVPNRFSPKSPDKAHLNLHINSLELGDSAVYFCASSQEGALAEAFFGQGTRLTVV.

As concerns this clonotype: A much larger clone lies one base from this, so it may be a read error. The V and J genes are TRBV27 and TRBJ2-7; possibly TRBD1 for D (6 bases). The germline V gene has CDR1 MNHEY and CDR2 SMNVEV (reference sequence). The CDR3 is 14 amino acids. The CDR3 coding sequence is TGTACCAGCAGTAGTTGGGACAATTCCTACGAGCAGTACTTC. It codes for CTSSSWDNSYEQYF.

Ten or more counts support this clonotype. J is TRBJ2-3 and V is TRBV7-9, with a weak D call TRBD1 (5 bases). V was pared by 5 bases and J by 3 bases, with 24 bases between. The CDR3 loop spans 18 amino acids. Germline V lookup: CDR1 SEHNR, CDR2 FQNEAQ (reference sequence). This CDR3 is CASSDHRKAQFLTDTQYF. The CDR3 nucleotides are TGTGCCAGCAGCGACCACAGGAAAGCCCAATTTTTGACAGATACGCAGTATTTT.

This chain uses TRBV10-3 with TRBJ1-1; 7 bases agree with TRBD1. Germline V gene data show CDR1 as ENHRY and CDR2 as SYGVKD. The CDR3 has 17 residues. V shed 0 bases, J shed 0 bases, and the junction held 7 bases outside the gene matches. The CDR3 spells CAISESRGGPMNTEAFF. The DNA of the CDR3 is TGTGCCATCAGTGAGTCGAGAGGGGGCCCCATGAACACTGAAGCTTTCTTT.

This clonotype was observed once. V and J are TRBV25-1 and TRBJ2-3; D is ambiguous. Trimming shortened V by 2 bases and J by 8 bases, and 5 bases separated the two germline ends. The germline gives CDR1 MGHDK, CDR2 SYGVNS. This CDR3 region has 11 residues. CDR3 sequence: CASSERGTQYF. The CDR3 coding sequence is TGTGCCAGCAGTGAACGAGGTACGCAGTATTTT.

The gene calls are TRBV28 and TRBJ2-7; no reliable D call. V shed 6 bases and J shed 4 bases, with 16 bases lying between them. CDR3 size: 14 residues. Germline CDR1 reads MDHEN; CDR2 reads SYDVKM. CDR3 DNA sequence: TGTGCCAGCAGCCGCCCTAGGGATAAGTACGAGCAGTACTTC. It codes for CASSRPRDKYEQYF.

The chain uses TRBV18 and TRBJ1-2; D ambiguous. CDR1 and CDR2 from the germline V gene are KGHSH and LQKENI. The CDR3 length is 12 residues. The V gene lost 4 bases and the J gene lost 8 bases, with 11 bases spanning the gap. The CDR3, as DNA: TGTGCCAGCTCACATCGGGGTGTAGGCTACACCTTC. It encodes CASSHRGVGYTF.

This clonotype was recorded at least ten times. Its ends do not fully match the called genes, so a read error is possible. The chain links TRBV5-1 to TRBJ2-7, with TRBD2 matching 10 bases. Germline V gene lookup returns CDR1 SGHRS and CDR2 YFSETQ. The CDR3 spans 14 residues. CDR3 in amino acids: CASSLAGGPYEQYF. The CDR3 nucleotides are TGTGCCAGCAGCTTAGCGGGGGGCCCCTACGAGCAGTACTTC. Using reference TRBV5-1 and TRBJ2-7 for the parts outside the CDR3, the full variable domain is KAGVTQTPRYLIKTRGQQVTLSCSPISGHRSVSWYQQTPGQGLQFLFEYFSETQRNKGNFPGRFSGRQFSNSRSEMNVSTLELGDSALYLCASSLAGGPYEQYFGPGTRLTVT.

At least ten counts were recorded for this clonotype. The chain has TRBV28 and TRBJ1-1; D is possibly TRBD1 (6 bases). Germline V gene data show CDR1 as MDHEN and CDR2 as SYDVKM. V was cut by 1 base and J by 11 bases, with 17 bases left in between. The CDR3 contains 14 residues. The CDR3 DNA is TGTGCCAGCAGTTTATTGGCAGGGGTAATGGAGGCTTTCTTT. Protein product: CASSLLAGVMEAFF. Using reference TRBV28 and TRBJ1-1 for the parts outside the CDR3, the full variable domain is DVKVTQSSRYLVKRTGEKVFLECVQDMDHENMFWYRQDPGLGLRLIYFSYDVKMKEKGDIPEGYSVSREKKERFSLILESASTNQTSMYLCASSLLAGVMEAFFGQGTRLTVV.

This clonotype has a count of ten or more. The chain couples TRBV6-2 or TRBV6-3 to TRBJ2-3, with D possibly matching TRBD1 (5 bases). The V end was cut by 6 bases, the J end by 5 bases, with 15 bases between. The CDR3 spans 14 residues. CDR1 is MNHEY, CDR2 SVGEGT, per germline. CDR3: CASRRGWAQDTQYF. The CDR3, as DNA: TGTGCCAGCAGAAGGGGATGGGCACAAGATACGCAGTATTTT.

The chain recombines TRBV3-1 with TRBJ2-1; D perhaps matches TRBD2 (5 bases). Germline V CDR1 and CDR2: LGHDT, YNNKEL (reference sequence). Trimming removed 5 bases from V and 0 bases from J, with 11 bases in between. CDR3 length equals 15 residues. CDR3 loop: CASSSQRSSYNEQFF. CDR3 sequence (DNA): TGTGCCAGCAGCTCTCAGCGGAGCTCCTACAATGAGCAGTTCTTC.

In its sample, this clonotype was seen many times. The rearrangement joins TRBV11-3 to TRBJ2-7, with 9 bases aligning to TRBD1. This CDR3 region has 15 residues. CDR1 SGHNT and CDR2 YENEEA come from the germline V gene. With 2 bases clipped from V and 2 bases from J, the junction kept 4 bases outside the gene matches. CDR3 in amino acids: CASSLQGQGTYEQYF. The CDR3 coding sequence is TGTGCCAGCAGCTTACAGGGACAGGGCACCTACGAGCAGTACTTC.

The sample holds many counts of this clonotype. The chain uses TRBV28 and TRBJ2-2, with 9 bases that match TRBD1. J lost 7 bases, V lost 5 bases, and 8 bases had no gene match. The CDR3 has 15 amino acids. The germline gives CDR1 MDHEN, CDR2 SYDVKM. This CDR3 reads CASSAPGQGIGELFF. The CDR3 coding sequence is TGTGCCAGCAGTGCCCCGGGACAGGGTATCGGGGAGCTGTTTTTT.

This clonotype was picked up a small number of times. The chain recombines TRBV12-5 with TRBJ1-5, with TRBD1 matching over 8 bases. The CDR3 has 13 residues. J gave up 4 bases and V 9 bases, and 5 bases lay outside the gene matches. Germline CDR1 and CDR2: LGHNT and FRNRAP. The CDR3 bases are TGTGCTAGCGGACAGGGTTTTAATCAGCCCCAGCATTTT. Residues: CASGQGFNQPQHF.

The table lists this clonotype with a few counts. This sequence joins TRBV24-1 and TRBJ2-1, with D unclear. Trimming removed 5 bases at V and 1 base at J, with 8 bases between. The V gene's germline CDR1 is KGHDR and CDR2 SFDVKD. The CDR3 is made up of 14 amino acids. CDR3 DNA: TGTGCCACCAGTGGATGGGGATCCTACAATGAGCAGTTCTTC. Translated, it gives CATSGWGSYNEQFF.